This T cell receptor beta chain was sequenced in a study of cytotoxic CD8 clonotypes in ibrutinib-treated CLL. Study overall: The patient breakdown showed approximately ten relapsed/refractory and some 16 treatment-naive cases, with about 18 IGHV unmutated. Among the samples, the mean was approximately 250,000 productive templates and 85,000 to 100,000 productive rearrangements. Findings and caveats of the study: Public clonotypes were seen rarely and were contracted or stable on treatment.

Comments on this clone: Its antigen is not identified.

The CDR3 runs to 14 residues. With 6 bases clipped from V and 4 bases from J, the junction kept 5 bases outside the gene matches. CDR1 SQVTM and CDR2 ANQGSEA come from the germline V gene. The repertoire was sequenced with immunoSEQ multiplex PCR; TCRdb's copy has only in-frame clones and lacks some. This sample has about 120,000 clones; 75% to 90% occur once, and the top ten carry roughly 2%. The receptor was isolated from a human donor with chronic lymphocytic leukemia. The sequencing here drew on PBMCs, taken after 24 months of ibrutinib treatment. V gene TRBV29-1 combines with J gene TRBJ2-1, with TRBD2 matching over 11 bases. This CDR3 reads CSVVRLAGYNEQFF. CDR3 DNA: TGCAGCGTGGTAAGACTAGCGGGGTACAATGAGCAGTTCTTC.